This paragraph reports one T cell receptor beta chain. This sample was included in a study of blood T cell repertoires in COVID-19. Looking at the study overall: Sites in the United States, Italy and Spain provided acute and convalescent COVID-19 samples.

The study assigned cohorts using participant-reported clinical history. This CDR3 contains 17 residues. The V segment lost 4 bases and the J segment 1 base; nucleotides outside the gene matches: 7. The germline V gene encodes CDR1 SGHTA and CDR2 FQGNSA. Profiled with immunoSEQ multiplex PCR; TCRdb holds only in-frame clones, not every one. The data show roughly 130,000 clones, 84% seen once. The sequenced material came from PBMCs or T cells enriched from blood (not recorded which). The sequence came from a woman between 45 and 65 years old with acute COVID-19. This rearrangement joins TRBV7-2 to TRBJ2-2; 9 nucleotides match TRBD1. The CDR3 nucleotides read TGTGCCAGCAGCTGGCTGGGACAGGGATTGAACACCGGGGAGCTGTTTTTT. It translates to CASSWLGQGLNTGELFF.